One sample yielded the 23 T cell receptor beta chains listed below, sequenced in a study of blood T cell repertoires in COVID-19. Libraries were prepared by immunoSEQ multiplex PCR; TCRdb keeps only in-frame clonotypes and omits some of them. The sample includes about 310,000 clones, roughly 87% seen only once; the top ten take around 9%. Sequencing was carried out using PBMCs or T cells enriched from blood (not recorded which). These receptor sequences come from a woman under 30 who had recovered from COVID-19.

This clone was counted a few times. The chain couples TRBV5-4 to TRBJ2-2; D is possibly TRBD2 (5 bases). The CDR3 runs 16 residues. V was cut by 4 bases and J by 0 bases, with 13 bases left in between. CDR1 is SGHNT, CDR2 YYREEE, per germline (reference sequence). CDR3 DNA sequence: TGTGCCAGCAGCCCGCGGACTGATACGAACACCGGGGAGCTGTTTTTT. This encodes CASSPRTDTNTGELFF.

The J gene is TRBJ1-2, the V gene TRBV7-2; D possibly corresponds to TRBD1 (6 bases). Looked up from germline, CDR1 is SGHTA and CDR2 is FQGNSA. The CDR3 loop spans 13 amino acids. The germline V and J ends were trimmed by 8 bases and 7 bases, with 17 bases remaining between them. This chain's CDR3 is CASDPGVPGGYTF. CDR3 nucleotide sequence: TGTGCCAGCGACCCAGGGGTCCCGGGTGGCTACACCTTC.

The chain combines TRBV2 with TRBJ2-2; the D is unclear. Germline values: CDR1 SNHLY, CDR2 FYNNEI. The CDR3 spans 16 residues. V lost 3 bases and J lost 2, with 13 bases in between. The CDR3 region has the DNA TGTGCCAGCAGTGAGAGGTTCCGTTTTAACACCGGGGAGCTGTTTTTT. Protein: CASSERFRFNTGELFF. Variable domain in full (rest from reference TRBV2 and TRBJ2-2): EPEVTQTPSHQVTQMGQEVILRCVPISNHLYFYWYRQILGQKVEFLVSFYNNEISEKSEIFDDQFSVERPDGSNFTLKIRSTKLEDSAMYFCASSERFRFNTGELFFGEGSRLTVL.

J is TRBJ1-2 and V is TRBV30; 7 positions match TRBD1. Trimming at V came to 1 base and at J to 2 bases, leaving 4 bases not matched to a gene. Per the germline V gene, CDR1 is GTSNPN and CDR2 is SVGIG (reference sequence). The CDR3 is 14 residues long. The CDR3 nucleotides read TGTGCCTGGAGTGCGGCCAGGGGGAACTATGGCTACACCTTC. Amino acid sequence: CAWSAARGNYGYTF.

This clone was counted between two and nine times. V is TRBV28 and J is TRBJ1-2; TRBD1 aligns across 9 bases. The V gene end was trimmed by 5 bases and the J gene end by 4 bases; junction bases not matched to a gene: 8. Germline V CDR1 and CDR2: MDHEN, SYDVKM. The CDR3 spans 15 residues. CDR3 sequence: CASSPGDRVSYGYTF. The CDR3 DNA is TGTGCCAGCAGTCCCGGGGACAGGGTATCCTATGGCTACACCTTC.

This chain joins TRBV5-1 and TRBJ1-3; D is unresolved. V lost 3 bases to trimming and J lost 0 bases, with 7 bases between them. CDR1 SGHRS and CDR2 YFSETQ come from the germline V gene. CDR3 size: 14 residues. The CDR3 spells CASSYDNSGNTIYF. The CDR3 nucleotides read TGCGCCAGCAGCTACGACAACTCTGGAAACACCATATATTTT.

This chain joins TRBV7-2 and TRBJ2-3; the match to TRBD2 covers 7 bases. CDR3 size: 16 residues. After removal of 4 bases from V and 0 bases from J, the junction contained 7 bases not matched to a gene. CDR1 and CDR2 (germline): SGHTA, FQGNSA. DNA for the CDR3: TGTGCCAGCAGCTGGAATAGCGGGCCTAGCACAGATACGCAGTATTTT. Its protein is CASSWNSGPSTDTQYF.

This chain joins TRBV6-5 and TRBJ1-2; possibly TRBD1 for D (5 bases). Germline V gene lookup returns CDR1 MNHEY and CDR2 SVGAGI. The CDR3 has 13 residues. Trimming took 7 bases from V and 7 from J, leaving 16 bases between them. The CDR3 region is CASNSGGTLGYTF. As DNA, the CDR3 is TGTGCCAGCAACTCAGGCGGGACTCTTGGCTACACCTTC.

The rearrangement links TRBV7-2 to TRBJ1-5; a weak D match, TRBD1 (5 bases). CDR1 and CDR2 (germline): SGHTA, FQGNSA. Trimming stripped 2 bases from V and 5 bases from J, with 19 bases between. CDR3 size: 17 residues. For the CDR3, the DNA is TGTGCCAGCAGCTTAAATGTAGGGTCCTTCAGGGATCAGCCCCAGCATTTT. Encoded protein: CASSLNVGSFRDQPQHF.

The chain employs TRBV30 and TRBJ1-1; TRBD1 aligns across 7 bases. With 3 bases clipped from V and 7 bases from J, the junction kept 5 bases outside the gene matches. This CDR3 contains 12 residues. Germline CDR1 GTSNPN, CDR2 SVGIG (reference sequence). The CDR3 nucleotides read TGTGCCTGGAGCGACAGGGACAGTGAAGCTTTCTTT. Protein product: CAWSDRDSEAFF.

The rearrangement uses TRBV13 and TRBJ2-3; possible D gene TRBD2, 5 bases. The CDR3 covers 17 residues. The V end lost 6 bases, the J end lost 4 bases, and 23 bases lay between the germline ends. Germline V gene lookup returns CDR1 PRHDT and CDR2 FYEKMQ (reference sequence). CDR3 in DNA: TGTGCCAGCAGTCGCAGCCCCCGGAGGATAGCCTCAGATACGCAGTATTTT. Encoded protein: CASSRSPRRIASDTQYF. The variable domain in full, completed from reference TRBV13 and TRBJ2-3, reads AAGVIQSPRHLIKEKRETATLKCYPIPRHDTVYWYQQGPGQDPQFLISFYEKMQSDKGSIPDRFSAQQFSDYHSELNMSSLELGDSALYFCASSRSPRRIASDTQYFGPGTRLTVL.

J is TRBJ1-1 and V is TRBV6-1, with 7 nucleotides matching TRBD1. The CDR3 loop spans 15 amino acids. Germline V gives CDR1 MNHNS, CDR2 SASEGT. V shed 1 base, J shed 5 bases, and the junction held 7 bases outside the gene matches. The CDR3 coding sequence is TGTGCCAGCAGTGAAGTGAGGGGGCAGGGGACTGAAGCTTTCTTT. This translates into CASSEVRGQGTEAFF.

The genes are TRBV19 and TRBJ1-2; possibly TRBD1 for D (5 bases). V dropped 3 bases and J dropped 8 bases, with 10 bases sitting between them. Per the germline V gene, CDR1 is LNHDA and CDR2 is SQIVND (reference sequence). There are 12 residues in the CDR3. DNA for the CDR3: TGTGCCAGTAGTATGATGGGGCTCGGCTACACCTTC. It yields the protein CASSMMGLGYTF.

The chain joins TRBV2 to TRBJ1-4, with D perhaps TRBD1 (6 bases). Trimming stripped 7 bases from V and 8 bases from J, with 14 bases between. The CDR3 runs 13 residues. The germline V gene encodes CDR1 SNHLY and CDR2 FYNNEI. The CDR3 nucleotides are TGTGCCAGCACCGAGCAGGGACACGAAAAACTGTTTTTT. Its protein is CASTEQGHEKLFF.

The chain links TRBV9 to TRBJ1-1, with 7 positions matching TRBD1. Looked up from germline, CDR1 is SGDLS and CDR2 is YYNGEE. The CDR3 has 14 residues. J lost 3 bases, V lost 3 bases, and 5 bases had no gene match. CDR3: CASSGVRGDTEAFF. The CDR3 DNA is TGTGCCAGCAGCGGGGTCAGGGGGGACACTGAAGCTTTCTTT.

The CDR3 DNA is TGTGCCATCAGTGTAGGAGACTATGGCTACACCTTC. Translated, it gives CAISVGDYGYTF. The chain recombines TRBV10-3 with TRBJ1-2; no reliable D call. This CDR3 is 12 amino acids long. Germline V lookup: CDR1 ENHRY, CDR2 SYGVKD. V shed 4 bases and J shed 3 bases, with 6 bases lying between them.

This chain connects TRBV9 to TRBJ1-2, with TRBD1 matching over 12 bases. CDR1 and CDR2 from the germline V gene are SGDLS and YYNGEE. The CDR3 is made up of 17 amino acids. J lost 4 bases, V lost 4 bases, and 11 bases had no gene match. This CDR3 is CASSPRGTGGLVYGYTF. CDR3 bases: TGTGCCAGCAGCCCTAGAGGGACAGGGGGCCTGGTCTATGGCTACACCTTC. The full variable domain, its missing parts supplied by reference TRBV9 and TRBJ1-2, is DSGVTQTPKHLITATGQRVTLRCSPRSGDLSVYWYQQSLDQGLQFLIQYYNGEERAKGNILERFSAQQFPDLHSELNLSSLELGDSALYFCASSPRGTGGLVYGYTFGSGTRLTVV.

V and J are TRBV10-3 and TRBJ2-7; 7 bases match TRBD1. Germline V gene data show CDR1 as ENHRY and CDR2 as SYGVKD. This CDR3 region has 14 residues. The trim removed 2 bases at V and 7 bases at J, leaving 8 bases unmatched. The CDR3 nucleotides are TGTGCCATCAGTGAGGATCAGGGGGTACGGGAGCAGTACTTC. It specifies CAISEDQGVREQYF.

This clone was seen many times. This rearrangement joins TRBV6-5 to TRBJ1-1; 7 positions match TRBD1. This CDR3 region has 14 residues. With 4 bases clipped from V and 7 bases from J, the junction kept 9 bases outside the gene matches. Germline V CDR1 and CDR2: MNHEY, SVGAGI. Here the CDR3 DNA reads TGTGCCAGCAGTTCCTTCAGACAGGGAGATGAAGCTTTCTTT. Its translation: CASSSFRQGDEAFF.

This clone was detected once. The chain employs TRBV14 and TRBJ1-1; D is possibly TRBD1 (5 bases). V was shortened by 4 bases and J by 1 base, with 7 bases between the two germline ends. Germline assignment: CDR1 SGHDN and CDR2 FVKESK. CDR3 size: 13 residues. For the CDR3, the DNA is TGTGCCAGCAGCCTGGACACGAACACTGAAGCTTTCTTT. This encodes CASSLDTNTEAFF.

The V and J genes are TRBV3-1 (or the pseudogene TRBV3-2) and TRBJ2-4; 8 bases map to TRBD1. The ends lost 4 bases at V and 0 bases at J; junction bases unmatched: 8. The germline CDR1 and CDR2 sequences are LGHDT and YNNKEL (reference sequence). The CDR3 is 17 amino acids. CDR3 protein: CASSRKPGGLAKNIQYF. CDR3 DNA: TGTGCCAGCAGCCGGAAACCAGGGGGCCTAGCCAAAAACATTCAGTACTTC.

V is TRBV3-1 (or the pseudogene TRBV3-2) and J is TRBJ2-1; 11 bases map to TRBD2. CDR1 is LGHDT, CDR2 YNNKEL, per germline (reference sequence). The CDR3 has 17 amino acids. Trimming removed 4 bases from V and 9 bases from J; junction bases left unmatched: 14. CDR3 DNA: TGTGCCAGCAGCCCCCCCTCGACTAGCGGGAATGGGTGTGAGCAGTTCTTC. Translation gives CASSPPSTSGNGCEQFF.

The genes are TRBV2 and TRBJ2-5; 7 bases are a match to TRBD1. J lost 2 bases, V lost 6 bases, and 6 bases had no gene match. Germline V lookup: CDR1 SNHLY, CDR2 FYNNEI. The CDR3 contains 14 residues. The CDR3 nucleotides are TGTGCCAGCAGGACCGGGACAGCACAAGAGACCCAGTACTTC. Its protein product is CASRTGTAQETQYF.